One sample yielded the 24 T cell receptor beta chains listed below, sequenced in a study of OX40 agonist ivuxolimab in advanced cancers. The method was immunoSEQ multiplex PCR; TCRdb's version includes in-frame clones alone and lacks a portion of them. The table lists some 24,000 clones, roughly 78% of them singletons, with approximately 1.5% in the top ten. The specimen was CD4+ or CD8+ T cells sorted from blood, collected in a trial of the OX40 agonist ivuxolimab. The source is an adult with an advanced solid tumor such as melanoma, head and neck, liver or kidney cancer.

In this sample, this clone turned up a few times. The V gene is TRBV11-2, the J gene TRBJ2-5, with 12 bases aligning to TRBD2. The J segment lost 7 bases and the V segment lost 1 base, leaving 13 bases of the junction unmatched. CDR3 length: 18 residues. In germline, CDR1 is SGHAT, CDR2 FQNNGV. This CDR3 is CASSLAPGLAGPRWTQYF. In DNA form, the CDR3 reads TGTGCCAGCAGCTTAGCCCCCGGACTAGCGGGGCCTCGGTGGACCCAGTACTTC.

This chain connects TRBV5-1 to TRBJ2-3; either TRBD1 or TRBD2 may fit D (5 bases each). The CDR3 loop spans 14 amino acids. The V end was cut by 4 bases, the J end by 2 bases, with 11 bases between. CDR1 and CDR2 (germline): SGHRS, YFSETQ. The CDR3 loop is CASSGTTSTDTQYF. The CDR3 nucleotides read TGCGCCAGCAGCGGGACCACCTCCACAGATACGCAGTATTTT.

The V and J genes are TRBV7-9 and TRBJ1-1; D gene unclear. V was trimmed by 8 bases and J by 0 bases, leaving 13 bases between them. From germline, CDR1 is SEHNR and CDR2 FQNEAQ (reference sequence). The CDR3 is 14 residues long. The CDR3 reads CASGVEQVNTEAFF. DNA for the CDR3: TGTGCCAGCGGGGTAGAGCAGGTGAACACTGAAGCTTTCTTT.

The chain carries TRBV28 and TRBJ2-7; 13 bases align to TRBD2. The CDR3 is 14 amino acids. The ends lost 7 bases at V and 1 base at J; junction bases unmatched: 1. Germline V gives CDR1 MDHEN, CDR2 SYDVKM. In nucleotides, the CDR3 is TGTGCCAGCAAGGGACTAGCGGGGTCCTACGAGCAGTACTTC. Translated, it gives CASKGLAGSYEQYF.

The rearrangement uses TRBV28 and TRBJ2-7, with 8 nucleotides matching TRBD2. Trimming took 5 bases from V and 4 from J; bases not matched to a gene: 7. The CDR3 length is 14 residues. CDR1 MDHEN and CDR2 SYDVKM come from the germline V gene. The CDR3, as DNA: TGTGCCAGCAGTCCGGGACTAGGCCCTTACGAGCAGTACTTC. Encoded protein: CASSPGLGPYEQYF.

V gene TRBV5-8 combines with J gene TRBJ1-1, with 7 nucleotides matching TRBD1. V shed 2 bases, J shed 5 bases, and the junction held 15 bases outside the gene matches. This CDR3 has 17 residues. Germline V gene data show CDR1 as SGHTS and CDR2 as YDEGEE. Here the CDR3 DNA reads TGTGCCAGCAGCTTAGGGTCCCCACAGGGGTTGAGGACTGAAGCTTTCTTT. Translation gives CASSLGSPQGLRTEAFF.

Written as DNA, the CDR3 is TGTGCCAGCAGTTTAACCCCGGACAGGCCTCGGGAGCAGTACTTC. This translates into CASSLTPDRPREQYF. The V call is TRBV28, the J call TRBJ2-7; 7 bases are a match to TRBD1. This CDR3 region has 15 residues. V lost 2 bases, J lost 7 bases, and 11 bases stayed unmatched. CDR1 MDHEN and CDR2 SYDVKM come from the germline V gene.

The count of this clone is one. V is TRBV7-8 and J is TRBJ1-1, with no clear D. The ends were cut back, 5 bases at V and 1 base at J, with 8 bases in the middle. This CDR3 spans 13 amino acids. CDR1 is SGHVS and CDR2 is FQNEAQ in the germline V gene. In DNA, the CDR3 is TGTGCCAGCAGCCGAAGCCGGAACACTGAAGCTTTCTTT. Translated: CASSRSRNTEAFF. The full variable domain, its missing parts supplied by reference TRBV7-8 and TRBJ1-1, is GAGVSQSPRYKVAKRGQDVALRCDPISGHVSLFWYQQALGQGPEFLTYFQNEAQLDKSGLPSDRFFAERPEGSVSTLKIQRTQQEDSAVYLCASSRSRNTEAFFGQGTRLTVV.

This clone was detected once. CDR3 nucleotide sequence: TGTGCCTGGAGTGTGCGGGGCGCTGTATACAATGAGCAGTTCTTC. It translates to CAWSVRGAVYNEQFF. The chain links TRBV30 to TRBJ2-1; D may be TRBD2 (6 bases). V dropped 0 bases and J dropped 4 bases, with 13 bases sitting between them. The CDR3 contains 15 residues. CDR1 is GTSNPN and CDR2 is SVGIG in the germline V gene (reference sequence). Drawing the rest from reference TRBV30 and TRBJ2-1, the complete variable domain is SQTIHQWPATLVQPVGSPLSLECTVEGTSNPNLYWYRQAAGRGLQLLFYSVGIGQISSEVPQNLSASRPQDRQFILSSKKLLLSDSGFYLCAWSVRGAVYNEQFFGPGTRLTVL.

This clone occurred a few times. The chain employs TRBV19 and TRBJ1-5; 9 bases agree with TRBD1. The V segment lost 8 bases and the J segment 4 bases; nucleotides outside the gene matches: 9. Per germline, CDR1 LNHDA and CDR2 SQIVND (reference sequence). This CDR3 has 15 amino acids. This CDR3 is CASGPGQGPNQPQHF. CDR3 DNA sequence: TGTGCCAGTGGCCCGGGACAGGGCCCAAATCAGCCCCAGCATTTT.

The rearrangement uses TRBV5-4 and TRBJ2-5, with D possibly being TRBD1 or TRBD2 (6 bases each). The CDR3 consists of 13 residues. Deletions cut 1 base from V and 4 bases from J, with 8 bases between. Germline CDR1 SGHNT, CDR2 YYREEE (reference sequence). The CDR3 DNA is TGTGCCAGCAGCTTGACGGGGGCAGAGACCCAGTACTTC. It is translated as CASSLTGAETQYF.

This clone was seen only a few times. The DNA of the CDR3 is TGCGCCAGCAGCTCTGGGGGAAGCGGGTTCCCAGATACGCAGTATTTT. Translation gives CASSSGGSGFPDTQYF. The chain recombines TRBV5-1 with TRBJ2-3; D might be TRBD2 (6 bases). Per the germline V gene, CDR1 is SGHRS and CDR2 is YFSETQ. With 3 bases removed from V and 4 bases from J, the gap between germline ends came to 18 bases. The CDR3 contains 16 residues.

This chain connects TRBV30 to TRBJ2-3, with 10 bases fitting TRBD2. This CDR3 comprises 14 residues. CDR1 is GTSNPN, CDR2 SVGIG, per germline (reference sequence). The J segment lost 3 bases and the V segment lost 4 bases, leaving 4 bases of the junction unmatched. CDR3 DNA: TGTGCCTGGATCGCAGCGGGAGGGACAGATACGCAGTATTTT. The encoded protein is CAWIAAGGTDTQYF.

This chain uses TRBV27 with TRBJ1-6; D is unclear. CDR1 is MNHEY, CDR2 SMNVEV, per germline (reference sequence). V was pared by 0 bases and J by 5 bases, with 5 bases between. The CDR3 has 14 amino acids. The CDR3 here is CASSLSRNNSPLHF. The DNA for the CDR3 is TGTGCCAGCAGTTTATCACGGAATAATTCACCCCTCCACTTT.

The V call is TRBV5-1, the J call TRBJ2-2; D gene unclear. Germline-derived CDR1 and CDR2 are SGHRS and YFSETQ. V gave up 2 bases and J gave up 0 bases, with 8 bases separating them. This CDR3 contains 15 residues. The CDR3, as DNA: TGCGCCAGCAGCTTAGGAAGAACGAACACCGGGGAGCTGTTTTTT. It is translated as CASSLGRTNTGELFF. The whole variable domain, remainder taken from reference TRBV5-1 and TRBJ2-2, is KAGVTQTPRYLIKTRGQQVTLSCSPISGHRSVSWYQQTPGQGLQFLFEYFSETQRNKGNFPGRFSGRQFSNSRSEMNVSTLELGDSALYLCASSLGRTNTGELFFGEGSRLTVL.

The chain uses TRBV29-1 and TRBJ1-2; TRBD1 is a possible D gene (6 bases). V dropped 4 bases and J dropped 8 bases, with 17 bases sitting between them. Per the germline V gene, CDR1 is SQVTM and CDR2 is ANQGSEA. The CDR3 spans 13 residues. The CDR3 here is CSVGGPGVGGYTF. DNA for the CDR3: TGCAGCGTTGGTGGGCCAGGGGTAGGGGGCTACACCTTC.

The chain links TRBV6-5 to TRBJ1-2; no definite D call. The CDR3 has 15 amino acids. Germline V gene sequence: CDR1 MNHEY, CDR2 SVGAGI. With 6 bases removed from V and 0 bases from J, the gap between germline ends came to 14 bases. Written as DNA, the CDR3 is TGTGCCAGCAGATTTTCCCAGTTAGCTAACTATGGCTACACCTTC. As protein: CASRFSQLANYGYTF.

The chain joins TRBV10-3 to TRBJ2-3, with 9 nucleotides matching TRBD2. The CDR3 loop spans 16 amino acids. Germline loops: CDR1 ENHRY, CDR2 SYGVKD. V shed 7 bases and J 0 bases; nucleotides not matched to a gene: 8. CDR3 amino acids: CAITDASGASTDTQYF. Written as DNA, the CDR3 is TGTGCCATCACGGATGCTAGCGGGGCTAGCACAGATACGCAGTATTTT.

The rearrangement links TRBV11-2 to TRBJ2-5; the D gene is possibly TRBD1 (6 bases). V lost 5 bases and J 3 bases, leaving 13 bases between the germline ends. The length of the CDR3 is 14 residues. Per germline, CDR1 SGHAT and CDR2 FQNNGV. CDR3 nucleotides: TGTGCCAGCAGCGACCGGGACAAAAAAGAGACCCAGTACTTC. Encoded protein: CASSDRDKKETQYF.

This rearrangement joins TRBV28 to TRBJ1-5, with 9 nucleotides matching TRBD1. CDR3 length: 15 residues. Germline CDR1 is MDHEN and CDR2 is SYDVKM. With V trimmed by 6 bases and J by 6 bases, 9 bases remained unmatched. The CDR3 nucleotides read TGTGCCAGCAGGCGAATAACAGGGGGCCGTCAGCCCCAGCATTTT. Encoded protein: CASRRITGGRQPQHF.

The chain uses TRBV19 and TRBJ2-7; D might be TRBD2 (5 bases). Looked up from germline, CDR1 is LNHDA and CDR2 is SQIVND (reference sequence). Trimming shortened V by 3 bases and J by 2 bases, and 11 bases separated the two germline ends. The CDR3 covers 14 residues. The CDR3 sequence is CASSIREVPYEQYF. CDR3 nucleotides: TGTGCCAGTAGTATTCGGGAAGTCCCCTACGAGCAGTACTTC.

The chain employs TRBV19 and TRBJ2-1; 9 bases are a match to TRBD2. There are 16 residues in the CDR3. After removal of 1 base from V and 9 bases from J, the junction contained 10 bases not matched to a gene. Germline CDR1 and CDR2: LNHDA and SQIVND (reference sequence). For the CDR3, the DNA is TGTGCCAGTAGTATAGGGGTAGCGGGAGTGGATAGTGAGCAGTTCTTC. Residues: CASSIGVAGVDSEQFF. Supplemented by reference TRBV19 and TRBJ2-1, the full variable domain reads DGGITQSPKYLFRKEGQNVTLSCEQNLNHDAMYWYRQDPGQGLRLIYYSQIVNDFQKGDIAEGYSVSREKKESFPLTVTSAQKNPTAFYLCASSIGVAGVDSEQFFGPGTRLTVL.

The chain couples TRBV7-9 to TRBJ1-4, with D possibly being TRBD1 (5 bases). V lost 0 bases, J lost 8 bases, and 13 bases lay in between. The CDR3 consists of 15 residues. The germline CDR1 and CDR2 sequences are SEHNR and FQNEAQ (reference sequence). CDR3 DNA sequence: TGTGCCAGCAGCTTAGCCGGGGGTGTAGGAGAAAAACTGTTTTTT. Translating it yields CASSLAGGVGEKLFF. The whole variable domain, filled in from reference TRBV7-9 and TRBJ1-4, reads DTGVSQNPRHKITKRGQNVTFRCDPISEHNRLYWYRQTLGQGPEFLTYFQNEAQLEKSRLLSDRFSAERPKGSFSTLEIQRTEQGDSAMYLCASSLAGGVGEKLFFGSGTQLSVL.

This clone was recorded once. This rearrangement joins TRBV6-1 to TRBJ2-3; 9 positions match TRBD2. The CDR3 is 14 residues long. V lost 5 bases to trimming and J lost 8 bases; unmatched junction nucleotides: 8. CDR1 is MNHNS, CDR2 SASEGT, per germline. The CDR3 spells CASSRREGDGTQYF. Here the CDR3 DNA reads TGTGCCAGCAGTAGGCGGGAGGGCGACGGTACGCAGTATTTT.